Listed below are T cell receptor beta chains from one sample, sequenced in a study of early T cells in non-severe SARS-CoV-2 infection. TCRdb ran MiXCR on the 5' RACE reads and lists one entry per CDR3 protein. The data contain roughly 86,000 distinct CDR3 sequences, 14% to 15% of them singletons. Sequencing was carried out using whole blood. These receptors all stem from an adult who was a healthcare worker with PCR-confirmed SARS-CoV-2 infection or an uninfected control (not recorded which). Each CDR3 is given without its conserved first and last residue.

TRBV11-3	TRBJ2-2	ASSDSPTGDTGELF
TRBV7-9	TRBJ1-2	ASSPGQTNYGYT
TRBV20-1	TRBJ2-1	SASDRGLGSYNEQF
TRBV6-5	TRBJ2-1	ASSPRLGSSYNEQF
TRBV14	TRBJ2-5	ASSRWGETQY
TRBV4-1	TRBJ1-4	ASSQGGTSEKLF
TRBV20-1	TRBJ1-1	SARVGPSLTEAF
TRBV12-3/TRBV12-4	TRBJ2-4	ASRGGENKNIQY
TRBV7-9	TRBJ1-5	ASSPGTARNQPQH
TRBV10-2	TRBJ2-1	ASSRDAPPSEQF
TRBV2	TRBJ2-2	ASTLLSGAGGNTGELF
TRBV7-9	TRBJ1-5	ASRKEGAGNQPQH
TRBV20-1	TRBJ1-2	SARVAGGPGNGYT
TRBV4-1	TRBJ2-5	ASSQEPSGLAGGRETQY
TRBV7-6	TRBJ2-3	ASSASGQNTDTQY
TRBV24-1	TRBJ2-2	ATSGTEGQGSNTGELF
TRBV2	TRBJ1-2	ASSEPRRGGYGYT
TRBV7-9	TRBJ1-1	ASSTKGGNTEAF
TRBV3-1	TRBJ2-5	ASSQGAKPL
TRBV12-3/TRBV12-4	TRBJ2-1	ASSSGGNYNEQF
TRBV6-5	TRBJ2-6	ASSWEKPGANVLT
TRBV7-2	TRBJ2-5	ASSLTGRQETQY
TRBV2	TRBJ1-2	ASSGEVPGNYGYT
TRBV5-4	TRBJ1-1	ASGTDPNTEAF
TRBV20-1	TRBJ2-1	SGQTGGGYNEQF
TRBV20-1	TRBJ1-5	SARDSTGDYSNQPQH
TRBV3-1	TRBJ2-5	ASSPPGQGSETQY
TRBV15	TRBJ1-1	ATSRDRFRGRGEAF
TRBV3-1	TRBJ2-5	ASSHSGGVQETQY
TRBV4-1	TRBJ1-2	ASRSSGQGGGYT
TRBV12-3/TRBV12-4	TRBJ1-2	AILSSLGRANYGYT
TRBV25-1	TRBJ1-2	ASRRQGANYGYT